The next 29 T cell receptor beta chains were all read from a single sample in a study of early T cells in non-severe SARS-CoV-2 infection. TCRdb re-analysed the 5' RACE reads in MiXCR, keeping a single row per CDR3 protein. The data hold 35,000 to 45,000 distinct CDR3 sequences, with under 5% observed a single time. The material sequenced was whole blood. The receptors here all came from an adult who was a healthcare worker with PCR-confirmed SARS-CoV-2 infection or an uninfected control (not recorded which).

This clonotype was recorded many times. This sequence joins TRBV19 and TRBJ1-1; D is undetermined. Between the trimmed V and J ends, which lost 5 bases and 3 bases, there was a span of 13 bases. The CDR3 is 14 residues long. Germline V gives CDR1 LNHDA, CDR2 SQIVND (reference sequence). CDR3 residues: CASSLPRSDTEAFF. In nucleotides, the CDR3 is TGTGCCAGTAGTTTGCCCCGGTCGGACACTGAAGCTTTCTTT.

This clonotype was observed at least ten times. This chain uses TRBV29-1 with TRBJ2-3, with a weak D call TRBD1 (6 bases). V shed 5 bases and J shed 2 bases, with 11 bases lying between them. Germline V gives CDR1 SQVTM, CDR2 ANQGSEA. This CDR3 has 13 residues. In DNA form, the CDR3 reads TGCAGCGTTTGGGGGCGCCTCACAGATACGCAGTATTTT. This encodes CSVWGRLTDTQYF.

This clonotype appeared many times. The chain employs TRBV7-3 and TRBJ2-1, with D perhaps matching TRBD2 (6 bases). V gave up 5 bases and J gave up 0 bases, with 14 bases separating them. CDR3 length: 16 amino acids. Germline V gene data show CDR1 as SGHTA and CDR2 as FQGTGA. The CDR3 sequence is CASSPGTFISYNEQFF. As DNA, the CDR3 is TGTGCCAGCAGCCCCGGGACTTTCATCTCCTACAATGAGCAGTTCTTC.

By share, this clonotype ranks as medium-sized. CDR3 DNA sequence: TGCAGCGCCTGGGCTCGGGAGGGGGAGACCCAGTACTTC. As protein: CSAWAREGETQYF. This rearrangement joins TRBV29-1 to TRBJ2-5, with TRBD2 matching over 8 bases. Per germline, CDR1 SQVTM and CDR2 ANQGSEA. The CDR3 length is 13 residues. With 7 bases clipped from V and 5 bases from J, the junction kept 9 bases outside the gene matches.

This clonotype was observed at least ten times. V and J are TRBV20-1 and TRBJ2-1, with 12 bases matching TRBD2. The CDR3 runs 15 residues. J lost 9 bases, V lost 6 bases, and 12 bases had no gene match. Looked up from germline, CDR1 is DFQATT and CDR2 is SNEGSKA (reference sequence). This CDR3 reads CSAPTSGRFWSEQFF. The CDR3 DNA reads as TGCAGTGCCCCGACTAGCGGGAGATTCTGGAGTGAGCAGTTCTTC.

This clonotype came up many times. This chain links TRBV28 with TRBJ1-5, with 9 positions matching TRBD1. This CDR3 region has 14 residues. CDR1 is MDHEN, CDR2 SYDVKM, per germline. J was trimmed by 6 bases and V by 6 bases; bases with no gene match: 6. CDR3 nucleotides: TGTGCCAGCAGGGAACAGGGGGCGAGTCAGCCCCAGCATTTT. It translates to CASREQGASQPQHF.

This clonotype was seen many times. The J gene is TRBJ2-3, the V gene TRBV28; possible D gene TRBD1, 6 bases. The CDR3 length is 18 residues. V was trimmed by 2 bases and J by 7 bases, leaving 25 bases between them. From germline, CDR1 is MDHEN and CDR2 SYDVKM. CDR3 amino acids: CASSLVGGHRTTLNTQYF. CDR3 bases: TGTGCCAGCAGTTTAGTTGGGGGACACCGGACAACCCTAAATACGCAGTATTTT.

On this clonotype itself: This may stem from a read error, because a much larger clone lies one nucleotide away. In nucleotides, the CDR3 is TGCAGTGTCGGGACAGCGAACACCGGGGAGCTGTTTTTT. This codes for CSVGTANTGELFF. The rearrangement uses TRBV20-1 and TRBJ2-2; 7 nucleotides match TRBD1. CDR3 length equals 13 residues. V trimming: 7 bases; J trimming: 0 bases; junction bases outside the gene matches: 2. Germline V gene data show CDR1 as DFQATT and CDR2 as SNEGSKA (reference sequence).

In this sample, this clonotype turned up many times. The chain couples TRBV21-1 to TRBJ1-5; TRBD1, the table's D call, lacks a check against the DNA. TRBV21-1 is a pseudogene segment. The CDR3 runs to 16 residues. The CDR3 reads CASTTRHRDSNQPQHF. DNA of the CDR3: TGTGCCAGCACCACGAGGCACAGGGATAGCAATCAGCCCCAGCATTTT.

This clonotype was seen at least ten times. The chain links TRBV19 to TRBJ1-5; D not certain. Germline lookup yields CDR1 LNHDA and CDR2 SQIVND (reference sequence). The V end lost 3 bases, the J end lost 9 bases, and 12 bases lay between the germline ends. This CDR3 has 13 residues. This CDR3 reads CASSILHQRPQHF. The CDR3 nucleotides are TGTGCCAGTAGTATCCTTCATCAACGGCCCCAGCATTTT.

This clonotype was counted at least ten times. The chain uses TRBV20-1 and TRBJ2-1, with 7 nucleotides matching TRBD2. The germline gives CDR1 DFQATT, CDR2 SNEGSKA (reference sequence). The ends lost 0 bases at V and 6 bases at J; junction bases unmatched: 14. The CDR3 consists of 17 residues. CDR3 loop: CSARDKWGTNRLNEQFF. The CDR3 DNA reads TGCAGTGCTAGAGATAAGTGGGGGACTAACCGTCTCAATGAGCAGTTCTTC.

In its sample, this clonotype was seen many times. CDR3 loop: CASSWPQTTNEKLFF. The CDR3 DNA sequence: TGTGCCAGCAGCTGGCCCCAGACAACTAATGAAAAACTGTTTTTT. The V gene is TRBV7-9, the J gene TRBJ1-4; D is undetermined. Germline V gene lookup returns CDR1 SEHNR and CDR2 FQNEAQ (reference sequence). CDR3 length equals 15 residues. V gave up 4 bases and J gave up 0 bases, with 9 bases separating them. Together with reference TRBV7-9 and TRBJ1-4, the CDR3 gives the full variable domain: DTGVSQNPRHKITKRGQNVTFRCDPISEHNRLYWYRQTLGQGPEFLTYFQNEAQLEKSRLLSDRFSAERPKGSFSTLEIQRTEQGDSAMYLCASSWPQTTNEKLFFGSGTQLSVL.

This clonotype was counted a few times. The rearrangement joins TRBV7-9 to TRBJ2-1; D unclear. Trimming shortened V by 1 base and J by 4 bases, and 2 bases separated the two germline ends. The V gene's germline CDR1 is SEHNR and CDR2 FQNEAQ (reference sequence). This CDR3 spans 12 amino acids. The CDR3 nucleotides are TGTGCCAGCAGCTTAGTATACAATGAGCAGTTCTTC. This encodes CASSLVYNEQFF.

This clonotype was counted between two and nine times. V is TRBV12-3 or TRBV12-4 and J is TRBJ2-2; TRBD1 aligns across 8 bases. This CDR3 contains 14 residues. The J segment lost 7 bases and the V segment lost 3 bases, leaving 4 bases of the junction unmatched. The DNA for the CDR3 is TGTGCCAGCAGTTTTGGACAGGGAATCGGGGAGCTGTTTTTT. Its translation is CASSFGQGIGELFF.

This clonotype has ten or more counts. J is TRBJ2-3 and V is TRBV14, with TRBD2 identical over 7 bases. The CDR3 sequence is 16 residues long. Germline values: CDR1 SGHDN, CDR2 FVKESK. V shed 3 bases, J shed 4 bases, and the junction held 10 bases outside the gene matches. The CDR3 DNA is TGTGCCAGCAGCCAGGGACGCGGGAGCTTCGCAGATACGCAGTATTTT. Its protein product is CASSQGRGSFADTQYF.

Ten or more counts support this clonotype. This rearrangement joins TRBV7-2 to TRBJ2-1, with a weak D call TRBD1 (6 bases). The germline V and J ends were trimmed by 5 bases and 8 bases, with 22 bases remaining between them. Germline values: CDR1 SGHTA, CDR2 FQGNSA. The CDR3 runs 16 residues. The CDR3 here is CASSPTSTGLGHEQFF. In DNA, the CDR3 is TGTGCCAGCAGCCCCACGTCGACAGGACTCGGCCATGAGCAGTTCTTC.

This clonotype was picked up many times. The CDR3 nucleotides are TGTGCCAGCAGCTCGGATACAGGGGTCTCACCCCTCCACTTT. Its protein is CASSSDTGVSPLHF. This chain uses TRBV5-4 with TRBJ1-6; 7 bases match TRBD1. Germline trimming cut 3 bases from V and 10 bases from J; bases unmatched to any gene: 7. The CDR3 runs to 14 residues. The germline V gene encodes CDR1 SGHNT and CDR2 YYREEE (reference sequence).

This clonotype was seen repeatedly, ten times or more. V and J are TRBV5-4 and TRBJ2-7; 7 nucleotides match TRBD1. The length of the CDR3 is 15 residues. The germline V gene encodes CDR1 SGHNT and CDR2 YYREEE (reference sequence). Germline trimming cut 0 bases from V and 3 bases from J; bases unmatched to any gene: 6. In DNA, the CDR3 is TGTGCCAGCAGCTTGGACGGGACAGATTACTACGAGCAGTACTTC. This encodes CASSLDGTDYYEQYF.

In this sample, this clonotype turned up many times. The rearrangement uses TRBV7-2 and TRBJ2-1; D perhaps matches TRBD2 (6 bases). Germline V gene lookup returns CDR1 SGHTA and CDR2 FQGNSA. The CDR3 covers 15 residues. The ends were cut back, 5 bases at V and 4 bases at J, with 15 bases in the middle. CDR3 in DNA: TGTGCCAGCAGCCCCTGGGGACTGGATTACAATGAGCAGTTCTTC. It codes for CASSPWGLDYNEQFF.

Ten or more counts support this clonotype. The chain couples TRBV12-3 or TRBV12-4 to TRBJ1-1; D call uncertain. The CDR3 runs 14 residues. With 6 bases removed from V and 1 base from J, the gap between germline ends came to 12 bases. The CDR3 nucleotides read TGTGCCAGCAGCACAAGGTCGGGGAACACTGAAGCTTTCTTT. The encoded protein is CASSTRSGNTEAFF.

This clonotype has a count of ten or more. V usage is TRBV6-1 and J usage is TRBJ1-4; 8 positions match TRBD1. The V gene's germline CDR1 is MNHNS and CDR2 SASEGT. V gave up 6 bases and J gave up 4 bases; unmatched junction bases: 4. The CDR3 loop spans 14 amino acids. The CDR3, as DNA: TGTGCCAGCAGGGCGACAGGGGTTAATGAAAAACTGTTTTTT. Protein product: CASRATGVNEKLFF.

This clonotype has a count of ten or more. V usage is TRBV7-2 and J usage is TRBJ1-5, with 10 bases lining up with TRBD1. The junction had 9 bases not matched to a gene; V was cut back by 3 bases and J by 1 base. Germline loops: CDR1 SGHTA, CDR2 FQGNSA. The CDR3 extends over 18 amino acids. Written as DNA, the CDR3 is TGTGCCAGCAGCTTTGCGGGACAGGGGTTTTGGAGCAATCAGCCCCAGCATTTT. It encodes CASSFAGQGFWSNQPQHF.

Relative to its sample, this clonotype is medium-sized. J is TRBJ1-1 and V is TRBV6-2 or TRBV6-3, with 7 nucleotides matching TRBD1. Germline-derived CDR1 and CDR2 are MNHEY and SVGEGT. V gave up 5 bases and J gave up 3 bases; unmatched junction bases: 3. The CDR3 loop spans 13 amino acids. Here the CDR3 DNA reads TGTGCCAGCAGTCAGACAGGGTACACTGAAGCTTTCTTT. Its protein product is CASSQTGYTEAFF.

This clonotype was seen at least ten times. This sequence joins TRBV7-3 and TRBJ2-1; 12 positions match TRBD2. This CDR3 region has 15 residues. The junction had 11 bases not matched to a gene; V was cut back by 3 bases and J by 14 bases. Germline V gene data show CDR1 as SGHTA and CDR2 as FQGTGA. The CDR3 region is CASSFLRTSGKGEFF. CDR3 bases: TGTGCCAGCAGCTTCCTGCGGACTAGCGGGAAGGGGGAGTTCTTC.

This clonotype was picked up many times. The rearrangement joins TRBV12-3 or TRBV12-4 to TRBJ1-1; D ambiguous. The ends were cut back, 5 bases at V and 1 base at J, with 8 bases in the middle. The CDR3 length is 13 residues. The CDR3 DNA reads as TGTGCCAGCAGTAAGACAAGGAACACTGAAGCTTTCTTT. It translates to CASSKTRNTEAFF.

This clonotype was recorded at least ten times. The gene calls are TRBV24-1 and TRBJ2-3, with D tentatively TRBD2 (6 bases). CDR1 is KGHDR and CDR2 is SFDVKD in the germline V gene. This CDR3 has 18 residues. Trimming removed 4 bases from V and 0 bases from J, with 19 bases in between. The CDR3 reads CATSDGFRTTTSTDTQYF. Here the CDR3 DNA reads TGTGCCACCAGTGACGGGTTTAGGACTACAACTAGCACAGATACGCAGTATTTT.

This chain's CDR3 is CSARPSGQPKEQYF. DNA for the CDR3: TGCAGTGCTCGACCCTCGGGACAACCTAAAGAGCAGTACTTC. The V call is TRBV20-1, the J call TRBJ2-7, with a weak D call TRBD1 (6 bases). The CDR3 covers 14 residues. The germline V and J ends were trimmed by 5 bases and 7 bases, with 21 bases remaining between them. CDR1 is DFQATT, CDR2 SNEGSKA, per germline (reference sequence).

In its sample, this clonotype was seen many times. The chain carries TRBV15 and TRBJ2-7; 8 nucleotides align to TRBD2. The CDR3 length is 16 residues. The germline gives CDR1 LNHNV, CDR2 YYDKDF (reference sequence). V lost 3 bases and J lost 0; bases outside the gene matches: 7. The CDR3 bases are TGTGCCACCAGCAGTAGGGGGACTAGAATCTCCTACGAGCAGTACTTC. Its translation is CATSSRGTRISYEQYF.

Notes on this clonotype: This could be a read error, since a much larger clone is one nucleotide away. The chain combines TRBV11-2 with TRBJ2-1; TRBD2 matches at 13 bases. The ends lost 4 bases at V and 12 bases at J; junction bases unmatched: 12. Germline loops: CDR1 SGHAT, CDR2 FQNNGV. The CDR3 has 16 residues. The CDR3 loop is CASSSDGLAGVNWQFF. The CDR3 DNA reads TGTGCCAGCAGCTCAGATGGACTAGCGGGAGTAAACTGGCAGTTCTTC.